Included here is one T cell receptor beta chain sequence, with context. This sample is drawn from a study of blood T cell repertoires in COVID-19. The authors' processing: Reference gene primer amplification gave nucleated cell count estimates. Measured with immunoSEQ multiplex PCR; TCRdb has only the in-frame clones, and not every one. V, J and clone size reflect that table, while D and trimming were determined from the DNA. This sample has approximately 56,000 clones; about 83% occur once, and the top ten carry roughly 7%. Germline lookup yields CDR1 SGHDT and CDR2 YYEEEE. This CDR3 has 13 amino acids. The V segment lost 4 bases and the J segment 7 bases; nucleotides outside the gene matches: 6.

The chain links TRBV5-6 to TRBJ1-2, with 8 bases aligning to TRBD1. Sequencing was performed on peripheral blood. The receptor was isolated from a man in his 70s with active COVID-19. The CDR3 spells CASSTGTGGGYTF. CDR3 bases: TGTGCCAGCAGCACAGGGACAGGAGGTGGCTACACCTTC.